This T cell receptor (beta chain) was recovered during a study of Ad26.COV2.S vaccination and SARS-CoV-2 variants. TCRdb's copy holds only in-frame clones and misses some; the assay was immunoSEQ multiplex PCR. The sample records 300,000 to 400,000 clones, just under 85% being singletons. Sample treatment: around 19 received Ad26.COV2.S at low or high dose, single or two shots; 5 received placebo; per-sample allocation not given. Sampling happened 63 days after the first vaccine or placebo injection. On this clone: What it binds is not known.

Germline CDR1 is SGHRS and CDR2 is YFSETQ. Trimming left V 0 bases short and J 0 bases short, with 6 bases between. There are 15 residues in the CDR3. Study-wide points: Similar non-spike TCR breadth was seen in vaccine and placebo recipients. People given the vaccine had a wider spike-specific TCR breadth than placebo recipients did. In vaccinated individuals, spike-specific CD8+ and CD4+ T cell responses reportedly displayed substantial breadth.

The genes are TRBV5-1 and TRBJ2-2; D call uncertain. The clonotype comes from a person aged 18 to 59 who received the Ad26.COV2.S COVID-19 vaccine or a placebo. This sample comprised peripheral blood, obtained in a trial of Ad26.COV2.S vaccine versus placebo. For the CDR3, the DNA is TGCGCCAGCAGCTTGGACAGCCCGAACACCGGGGAGCTGTTTTTT. It codes for CASSLDSPNTGELFF.